This paragraph covers one TCR beta chain sequence. Its antigen is still unknown. This record comes from a study of blood T cells in healthy people across ages. Findings of the study overall: Changes in expanded clonotypes were possibly confounded, as the CMV status of donors was unknown. PBMCs went unsorted, and a conclusive naive versus antigen-experienced comparison was therefore prevented.

The V gene's germline CDR1 is MNHEY and CDR2 SMNVEV (reference sequence). The V gene end was trimmed by 4 bases and the J gene end by 7 bases; junction bases not matched to a gene: 7. This CDR3 has 14 amino acids. The second PCR ran about 6 to 12 cycles with a sample-barcoded 5' primer and J-beta primers. From the 5' RACE reads, TCRdb called clonotypes with MiXCR, one entry per CDR3 protein. Of 850,000 to 1,300,000 distinct CDR3 sequences in the sample, under 45% were seen once. Sequenced: blood. This clonotype was sampled from a woman aged 60-70 years in good health. This chain links TRBV27 with TRBJ2-1; TRBD1 matches 7 bases. For the CDR3, the DNA is TGTGCCAGCAGTTGGAACAGGGGTGCAAATGAGCAGTTCTTC. It codes for CASSWNRGANEQFF.